This passage covers 2 T cell receptor beta chains from one sample sequenced in a study of T cells in Graves' hyperthyroidism and ophthalmopathy. TCR beta CDR3 region amplification was performed from RNA transcripts. First-round RT-PCR with HTBI primers amplified the TCR CDR3 region. TCRdb passed the multiplex PCR reads through MiXCR, listing each CDR3 protein once. The data hold approximately 360,000 distinct CDR3 sequences, with approximately 14% observed a single time. Sequenced material: blood. These receptors came from a woman younger than 30 with Graves' hyperthyroidism that later progressed to Graves' ophthalmopathy.

This clonotype has a handful of counts. The rearrangement uses TRBV10-3 and TRBJ2-3; 10 bases are shared with TRBD1. Germline V lookup: CDR1 ENHRY, CDR2 SYGVKD. The CDR3 length is 14 residues. The V segment lost 7 bases and the J segment 4 bases; nucleotides outside the gene matches: 5. The CDR3 reads CAIISDRGADTQYF. Written as DNA, the CDR3 is TGTGCCATCATCTCGGACAGGGGGGCAGATACGCAGTATTTT.

This clonotype was observed at least ten times. V and J are TRBV5-1 and TRBJ2-1, with 7 bases lining up with TRBD1. CDR3 size: 12 residues. CDR1 is SGHRS, CDR2 YFSETQ, per germline. The V segment lost 0 bases and the J segment 12 bases; nucleotides outside the gene matches: 3. CDR3 amino acids: CASSLGTGPQFF. The CDR3 region has the DNA TGCGCCAGCAGCTTGGGGACAGGTCCGCAGTTCTTC.